These 20 T cell receptor beta chains originate from one sample sequenced in a study of blood T cell repertoires in COVID-19. Produced via immunoSEQ multiplex PCR; TCRdb's table is partial and in-frame only. This sample has around 310,000 clones, with around 89% found just once. Sequenced material: peripheral blood. The receptors originated from a woman in her thirties or forties with COVID-19, enrolled during active disease.

The chain is built from TRBV27 and TRBJ1-5; D is ambiguous. CDR3 size: 17 residues. Germline-derived CDR1 and CDR2 are MNHEY and SMNVEV (reference sequence). The V end was cut by 4 bases, the J end by 0 bases, with 16 bases between. The CDR3 spells CASSSLRESHSNQPQHF. CDR3 bases: TGTGCCAGCAGTTCGCTCCGGGAGTCACATAGCAATCAGCCCCAGCATTTT.

The chain employs TRBV18 and TRBJ2-7; D perhaps matches TRBD1 (5 bases). Looked up from germline, CDR1 is KGHSH and CDR2 is LQKENI. V was trimmed by 4 bases and J by 2 bases, leaving 15 bases between them. The CDR3 is 15 residues long. The CDR3 bases are TGTGCCAGCTCACGGGGAAGGACACCAGCCTACGAGCAGTACTTC. It specifies CASSRGRTPAYEQYF.

The chain employs TRBV5-4 and TRBJ1-3; D is possibly TRBD1 (5 bases). This CDR3 spans 15 amino acids. V was cut by 4 bases and J by 0 bases, with 11 bases left in between. Germline assignment: CDR1 SGHNT and CDR2 YYREEE (reference sequence). This CDR3 reads CASSGGTFSGNTIYF. The CDR3, as DNA: TGTGCCAGCAGCGGCGGGACTTTCTCTGGAAACACCATATATTTT.

The chain combines TRBV5-4 with TRBJ1-6; no firm D call. Trimming shortened V by 0 bases and J by 8 bases, and 9 bases separated the two germline ends. Germline values: CDR1 SGHNT, CDR2 YYREEE (reference sequence). This CDR3 spans 14 amino acids. The chain's CDR3 is CASSLGDEDSPLHF. The CDR3 nucleotides are TGTGCCAGCAGCTTGGGAGATGAAGATTCACCCCTCCACTTT. Supplemented by reference TRBV5-4 and TRBJ1-6, the full variable domain reads ETGVTQSPTHLIKTRGQQVTLRCSSQSGHNTVSWYQQALGQGPQFIFQYYREEENGRGNFPPRFSGLQFPNYSSELNVNALELDDSALYLCASSLGDEDSPLHFGNGTRLTVT.

The chain has TRBV7-9 and TRBJ1-4; the D gene is possibly TRBD1 (5 bases). V gave up 10 bases and J gave up 6 bases, with 15 bases separating them. Germline V gives CDR1 SEHNR, CDR2 FQNEAQ (reference sequence). This CDR3 comprises 13 residues. CDR3 in DNA: TGTGCCACCGCGCGGGGGTTAGATGAAAAACTGTTTTTT. It encodes CATARGLDEKLFF.

The genes are TRBV11-2 and TRBJ1-1; a weak D match, TRBD1 (6 bases). Germline V gives CDR1 SGHAT, CDR2 FQNNGV. The V end was cut by 2 bases, the J end by 0 bases, with 13 bases between. This CDR3 spans 16 amino acids. The CDR3 DNA reads as TGTGCCAGCAGCTTAATAGGACAGCCCATGAACACTGAAGCTTTCTTT. Amino acids: CASSLIGQPMNTEAFF. Filled out from reference TRBV11-2 and TRBJ1-1, the complete variable domain reads EAGVAQSPRYKIIEKRQSVAFWCNPISGHATLYWYQQILGQGPKLLIQFQNNGVVDDSQLPKDRFSAERLKGVDSTLKIQPAKLEDSAVYLCASSLIGQPMNTEAFFGQGTRLTVV.

The chain combines TRBV5-4 with TRBJ1-2; D uncertain. Germline loops: CDR1 SGHNT, CDR2 YYREEE (reference sequence). Trimming removed 0 bases from V and 6 bases from J, with 9 bases in between. The CDR3 is 13 amino acids. The CDR3 sequence is CASSLVGDHGYTF. CDR3 coding DNA: TGTGCCAGCAGCTTGGTCGGGGATCATGGCTACACCTTC. Combining the CDR3 with reference TRBV5-4 and TRBJ1-2 gives the whole variable domain ETGVTQSPTHLIKTRGQQVTLRCSSQSGHNTVSWYQQALGQGPQFIFQYYREEENGRGNFPPRFSGLQFPNYSSELNVNALELDDSALYLCASSLVGDHGYTFGSGTRLTVV.

A single count supports this clone. The chain uses TRBV29-1 and TRBJ1-5; 11 bases map to TRBD1. CDR1 and CDR2 from the germline V gene are SQVTM and ANQGSEA. This CDR3 comprises 13 residues. V lost 6 bases to trimming and J lost 7 bases; unmatched junction nucleotides: 5. The CDR3 here is CSVGQGANQPQHF. The CDR3 DNA reads TGCAGCGTAGGACAGGGGGCTAACCAGCCCCAGCATTTT. The full variable domain, in which reference TRBV29-1 and TRBJ1-5 provide the parts outside the CDR3, is SAVISQKPSRDICQRGTSLTIQCQVDSQVTMMFWYRQQPGQSLTLIATANQGSEATYESGFVIDKFPISRPNLTFSTLTVSNMSPEDSSIYLCSVGQGANQPQHFGDGTRLSIL.

This clone occurred once. CDR3 DNA: TGCGCCAGCAGCTCGGGGACTAGCGGCAATGAGCAGTTCTTC. The encoded protein is CASSSGTSGNEQFF. The chain carries TRBV5-1 and TRBJ2-1, with 11 bases lining up with TRBD2. The V and J ends lost 3 bases and 6 bases, in that order; junction bases with no gene match: 2. The CDR3 is 14 amino acids. In germline, CDR1 is SGHRS, CDR2 YFSETQ.

This chain links TRBV30 with TRBJ1-4; 9 bases fit TRBD1. This CDR3 has 15 amino acids. After removal of 2 bases from V and 5 bases from J, the junction contained 6 bases not matched to a gene. Germline assignment: CDR1 GTSNPN and CDR2 SVGIG (reference sequence). In nucleotides, the CDR3 is TGTGCCTGGAGTAGGACAGGGGCGAAAAATGAAAAACTGTTTTTT. Protein: CAWSRTGAKNEKLFF.

The J gene is TRBJ1-2, the V gene TRBV30; D may be TRBD1 (5 bases). The CDR3 loop spans 14 amino acids. Trimming took 3 bases from V and 3 from J, leaving 14 bases between them. Germline V gene data show CDR1 as GTSNPN and CDR2 as SVGIG (reference sequence). Here the CDR3 DNA reads TGTGCCTGGAGGACCACAGGCCTCGACTATGGCTACACCTTC. As protein: CAWRTTGLDYGYTF.

This clone occurred once. The rearrangement joins TRBV6-5 to TRBJ1-5; 7 nucleotides agree with TRBD1. The CDR3 runs to 15 residues. V lost 6 bases, J lost 4 bases, and 9 bases stayed unmatched. The V gene's germline CDR1 is MNHEY and CDR2 SVGAGI. CDR3 amino acids: CASRISTGVNQPQHF. The DNA for the CDR3 is TGTGCCAGCAGGATCAGCACAGGGGTAAATCAGCCCCAGCATTTT.

The chain employs TRBV9 and TRBJ2-7, with D possibly matching TRBD1 (6 bases). Germline CDR1 is SGDLS and CDR2 is YYNGEE. The CDR3 contains 14 residues. Trimming pared 3 bases from V and 5 bases from J, leaving 15 bases between. CDR3 region: CASSATGQPHEQYF. The DNA of the CDR3 is TGTGCCAGCAGCGCTACTGGACAGCCCCACGAGCAGTACTTC.

This chain links TRBV25-1 with TRBJ1-3; D is unclear. In germline, CDR1 is MGHDK, CDR2 SYGVNS. This CDR3 region has 15 residues. Trimming cost V 5 bases and J 0 bases, with 11 bases left between them. The CDR3 region is CASSRDGISGNTIYF. DNA of the CDR3: TGTGCCAGCAGTCGCGACGGGATCTCTGGAAACACCATATATTTT.

This chain joins TRBV6-1 and TRBJ2-2; maybe TRBD1 (6 bases). This CDR3 has 16 residues. The V end was cut by 4 bases, the J end by 0 bases, with 12 bases between. CDR1 and CDR2 (germline): MNHNS, SASEGT. CDR3 DNA: TGTGCCAGCAGTGCCATGACAGGCGCGAACACCGGGGAGCTGTTTTTT. Its translation is CASSAMTGANTGELFF.

The V call is TRBV5-1, the J call TRBJ2-1, with 12 bases identical to TRBD2. Per germline, CDR1 SGHRS and CDR2 YFSETQ. The CDR3 has 15 amino acids. Losses at the gene ends were 3 bases for V and 7 bases for J; bases not matched to a gene: 5. The CDR3 DNA sequence: TGCGCCAGCAGCTGGACTAGCGGGACCTGGAATGAGCAGTTCTTC. This sequence encodes CASSWTSGTWNEQFF. The entire variable domain, with the rest obtained from reference TRBV5-1 and TRBJ2-1, is as follows: KAGVTQTPRYLIKTRGQQVTLSCSPISGHRSVSWYQQTPGQGLQFLFEYFSETQRNKGNFPGRFSGRQFSNSRSEMNVSTLELGDSALYLCASSWTSGTWNEQFFGPGTRLTVL.

The chain uses TRBV6-4 and TRBJ2-2, with TRBD1 identical over 7 bases. The CDR3 is made up of 13 amino acids. The germline CDR1 and CDR2 sequences are MRHNA and SNTAGT. Losses at the gene ends were 5 bases for V and 9 bases for J; bases not matched to a gene: 6. The CDR3 protein is CASSPNRGRELFF. DNA for the CDR3: TGTGCCAGCAGTCCAAACAGGGGCAGGGAGCTGTTTTTT.

V gene TRBV6-5 combines with J gene TRBJ2-7; 10 bases are a match to TRBD2. Germline CDR1 and CDR2: MNHEY and SVGAGI. The CDR3 consists of 14 residues. V was pared by 8 bases and J by 2 bases, with 6 bases of the junction left unmatched. This CDR3 reads CASAPSGGPYEQYF. CDR3 nucleotides: TGTGCCAGCGCCCCTAGCGGGGGCCCCTACGAGCAGTACTTC.

The gene calls are TRBV3-1 (or the pseudogene TRBV3-2) and TRBJ2-1; no reliable D call. The V gene lost 1 base and the J gene lost 2 bases, with 24 bases spanning the gap. In germline, CDR1 is LGHDT, CDR2 YNNKEL (reference sequence). The CDR3 is 20 amino acids. In DNA, the CDR3 is TGTGCCAGCAGCCAAGGATCGATAGAGGCTACCAAATCCCCCTACAATGAGCAGTTCTTC. Its protein product is CASSQGSIEATKSPYNEQFF.

This clone has only one observation. The CDR3 coding sequence is TGTGCCAGCAGTTGGACAGGGGTGGGTGAAAAACTGTTTTTT. Its protein product is CASSWTGVGEKLFF. The rearrangement links TRBV7-2 to TRBJ1-4; 9 nucleotides match TRBD1. CDR1 is SGHTA and CDR2 is FQGNSA in the germline V gene. V gave up 6 bases and J gave up 7 bases; unmatched junction bases: 6. This CDR3 contains 14 residues.